This is a list of T cell receptor beta chains from one sample in a study of T-cell reconstitution after alpha-beta-depleted transplantation in children. MiXCR, applied by TCRdb to the PCR reads, yields one record per CDR3 protein. The repertoire holds roughly 420,000 distinct CDR3 sequences, around 15% seen once, with around 28% in the top ten. The material sequenced was PBMCs, mostly from graft donor cells, taken 360 days after TCRalphabeta/CD19-depleted stem cell transplant. These receptors came from a boy under three years old who had a stem cell transplant for Wiskott-Aldrich syndrome, so the T cells may come from the graft donor. CDR3s include the opening cysteine and the closing phenylalanine or tryptophan. A D gene is named only where the DNA matches it firmly. Size is omitted from some rows. Given values are once, few, many or a class for expanded clones.

>NA|TRBV5-1|TRBD1|TRBJ1-2
TGCGCCAGCAGCTGGACCTCTCGGGACAGGGATTCATATGGCTACACCTTC
CASSWTSRDRDSYGYTF
>NA|TRBV6-1|TRBD1|TRBJ2-7
TGTGCCAGCAGCTCTAACCCCAGGGGGCGCGAGCAGTACTTC
CASSSNPRGREQYF
>NA|TRBV24-1|NA|TRBJ2-5
TGTGCCACCAGTCCGACAGGCTTCCAAGAGACCCAGTACTTC
CATSPTGFQETQYF
>few|TRBV5-1|TRBD1|TRBJ2-4
TGCGCCAGCAGCTTAGGGACAGGGGCATCAAACATTCAGTACTTC
CASSLGTGASNIQYF
>NA|TRBV6-5|TRBD1|TRBJ2-6
TGTGCCAGCAGTTCCACCCCGACAGGGGTTCTCTCTGGGGCCAACGTCCTGACTTTC
CASSSTPTGVLSGANVLTF
>NA|TRBV15|NA|TRBJ2-3
TGTGCCACCAGCAGAGTGGGCACGCAGTATTTT
CATSRVGTQYF
>NA|TRBV11-3|NA|TRBJ2-5
TGTGCCAGCAGCTTAGGACAGGCCTTCCAAGAGACCCAGTACTTC
CASSLGQAFQETQYF
>few|TRBV12-3/TRBV12-4|TRBD2|TRBJ2-3
TGTGCCAGCAGTTTTGCGGCGGGAGGGCCGGGCACAGATACGCAGTATTTT
CASSFAAGGPGTDTQYF
>few|TRBV7-2|NA|TRBJ1-3
TGTGCCAGCAGCTCCGGTGGGGTTGAAAACACCATATATTTT
CASSSGGVENTIYF
>few|TRBV29-1|NA|TRBJ2-1
TGCAGCGTCTCTAGCCGCGGATCCTACAATGAGCAGTTCTTC
CSVSSRGSYNEQFF
>few|TRBV29-1|TRBD1|TRBJ2-7
TGCAGCGTTGCCGGGACAGACAACTACGAGCAGTACTTC
CSVAGTDNYEQYF
>NA|TRBV5-1|TRBD2|TRBJ2-7
TGCGCCAGCACCCCGGGACAGGTCGGACTAGCGGGACTCTACGAGCAGTACTTC
CASTPGQVGLAGLYEQYF
>NA|TRBV12-3/TRBV12-4|NA|TRBJ2-7
TGTGCCAGCAGTTTTGGGACACTTCCCTACGAGCAGTACTTC
CASSFGTLPYEQYF